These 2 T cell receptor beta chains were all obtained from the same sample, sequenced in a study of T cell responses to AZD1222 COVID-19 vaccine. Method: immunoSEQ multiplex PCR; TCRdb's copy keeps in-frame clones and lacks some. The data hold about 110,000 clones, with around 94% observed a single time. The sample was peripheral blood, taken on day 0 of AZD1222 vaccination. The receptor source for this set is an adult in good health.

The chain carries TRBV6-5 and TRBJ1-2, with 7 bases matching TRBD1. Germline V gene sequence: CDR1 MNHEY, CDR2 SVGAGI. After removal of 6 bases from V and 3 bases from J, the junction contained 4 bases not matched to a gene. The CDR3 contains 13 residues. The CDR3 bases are TGTGCCAGCAGCATCGACAGGGACTATGGCTACACCTTC. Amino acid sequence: CASSIDRDYGYTF.

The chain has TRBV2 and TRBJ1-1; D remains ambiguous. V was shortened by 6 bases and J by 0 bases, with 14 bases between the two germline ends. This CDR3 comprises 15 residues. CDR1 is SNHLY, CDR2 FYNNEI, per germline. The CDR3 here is CASSSDPTVNTEAFF. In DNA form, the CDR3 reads TGTGCCAGCAGCTCCGACCCAACGGTGAACACTGAAGCTTTCTTT.